The source of this TCR beta chain is a study of T cells expressing NK-cell markers. TCRdb re-analyzed the 5' RACE reads; it lists each CDR3 protein once, without DNA. Recorded for this sample: 250,000 to 300,000 distinct CDR3 sequences. In germline, CDR1 is SGHNT, CDR2 YYREEE (reference sequence). The CDR3 is made up of 15 amino acids. The rearrangement uses TRBV5-4 and TRBJ1-5; TCRdb gives TRBD1 as the D gene, but with no DNA this cannot be confirmed. Sequenced material: blood T cells: a sorted CD56 or NKG2C T cell subset, CD4+ or CD8+ T cells, or bulk PBMC T cells (not recorded which). The receptor's source is a man aged 18 to 29 in good health. CDR3 in amino acids: CASSQGTGEDQPQHF. The variable domain in full, with the rest retrieved from reference TRBV5-4 and TRBJ1-5, is ETGVTQSPTHLIKTRGQQVTLRCSSQSGHNTVSWYQQALGQGPQFIFQYYREEENGRGNFPPRFSGLQFPNYSSELNVNALELDDSALYLCASSQGTGEDQPQHFGDGTRLSIL.